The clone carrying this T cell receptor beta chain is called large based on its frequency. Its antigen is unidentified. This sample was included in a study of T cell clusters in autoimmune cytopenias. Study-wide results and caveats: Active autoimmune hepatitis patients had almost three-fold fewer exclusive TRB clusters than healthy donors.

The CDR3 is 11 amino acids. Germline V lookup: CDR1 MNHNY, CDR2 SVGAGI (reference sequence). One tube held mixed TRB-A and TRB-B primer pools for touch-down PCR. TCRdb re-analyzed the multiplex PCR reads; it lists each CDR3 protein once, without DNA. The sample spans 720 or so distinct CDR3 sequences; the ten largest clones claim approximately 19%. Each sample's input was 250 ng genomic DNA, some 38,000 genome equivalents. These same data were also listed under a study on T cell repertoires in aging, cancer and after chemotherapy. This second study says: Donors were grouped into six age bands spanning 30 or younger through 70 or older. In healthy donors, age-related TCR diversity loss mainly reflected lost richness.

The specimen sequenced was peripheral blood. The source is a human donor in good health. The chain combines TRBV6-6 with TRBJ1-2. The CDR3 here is CASSYSSGYTF.